The 26 T cell receptor beta chains reported below all come from one sample, sequenced in a study of beta chain features in type 1 diabetes. All of the isolated RNA was reverse transcribed, so expressed TCRB transcripts were sequenced. TCRdb keeps only in-frame clones here, not all; method: immunoSEQ multiplex PCR. Of 900,000 or so clones listed, 17% are singletons. Material for sequencing was naive CD4+ T cells from blood. These receptors were obtained from a woman under 30 in good health.

This clone was observed a few times. This chain connects TRBV4-2 to TRBJ1-1, with D unclear. CDR3 length equals 17 residues. The germline V gene has CDR1 LGHNA and CDR2 YNFKEQ. The V gene lost 0 bases and the J gene lost 0 bases, with 14 bases spanning the gap. CDR3 in DNA: TGTGCCAGCAGCCAAGATCTGACGTTTACAATGAACACTGAAGCTTTCTTT. Encoded protein: CASSQDLTFTMNTEAFF.

Only a few counts were recorded for this clone. The CDR3: CSAINRDEQYF. The CDR3 nucleotides read TGCAGTGCAATAAACAGGGACGAGCAGTACTTC. The chain is built from TRBV20-1 and TRBJ2-7, with D possibly being TRBD1 (6 bases). The CDR3 totals 11 residues. V lost 6 bases to trimming and J lost 5 bases, with 11 bases between them. Looked up from germline, CDR1 is DFQATT and CDR2 is SNEGSKA (reference sequence).

There are a few counts of this clone. Other DNA sequences in this specimen translate into the identical CDR3. The V and J genes are TRBV2 and TRBJ1-2; 8 bases fit TRBD1. The CDR3 is 13 residues long. The germline V gene has CDR1 SNHLY and CDR2 FYNNEI. Trimming removed 6 bases from V and 0 bases from J; junction bases left unmatched: 0. CDR3: CASRDRANYGYTF. The CDR3 DNA is TGTGCCAGCAGGGACAGGGCTAACTATGGCTACACCTTC.

This clone was recorded a few times. This sequence joins TRBV7-2 and TRBJ2-1; 9 positions match TRBD1. The trim removed 10 bases at V and 6 bases at J, leaving 10 bases unmatched. The CDR3 has 14 residues. Germline V CDR1 and CDR2: SGHTA, FQGNSA. This CDR3 reads CAKKAGTGPNEQFF. CDR3 nucleotide sequence: TGTGCCAAGAAAGCCGGGACAGGGCCCAATGAGCAGTTCTTC.

This clone was observed a few times. The J gene is TRBJ2-2, the V gene TRBV25-1; D is perhaps TRBD2 (6 bases). The CDR3 contains 15 residues. Germline values: CDR1 MGHDK, CDR2 SYGVNS. Trimming shortened V by 3 bases and J by 6 bases, and 14 bases separated the two germline ends. This chain's CDR3 is CASSETGVRAGELFF. The CDR3 DNA reads as TGTGCCAGCAGTGAGACGGGGGTAAGGGCCGGGGAGCTGTTTTTT.

This clone showed up just a few times. V usage is TRBV28 and J usage is TRBJ1-2; D ambiguous. Germline-derived CDR1 and CDR2 are MDHEN and SYDVKM. The V and J ends lost 2 bases and 7 bases respectively, with 11 bases between them. This CDR3 contains 13 residues. For the CDR3, the DNA is TGTGCCAGCAGTTTACCGACCTGGAGTGGCTACACCTTC. Its translation is CASSLPTWSGYTF.

J is TRBJ2-2 and V is TRBV5-6, with 7 nucleotides matching TRBD2. The CDR3 contains 15 residues. Germline V gives CDR1 SGHDT, CDR2 YYEEEE. V lost 2 bases and J lost 3; bases outside the gene matches: 4. The CDR3 spells CASSFLGLDTGELFF. In nucleotides, the CDR3 is TGTGCCAGCAGCTTTTTAGGACTAGACACCGGGGAGCTGTTTTTT. Variable domain in full (rest from reference TRBV5-6 and TRBJ2-2): DAGVTQSPTHLIKTRGQQVTLRCSPKSGHDTVSWYQQALGQGPQFIFQYYEEEERQRGNFPDRFSGHQFPNYSSELNVNALLLGDSALYLCASSFLGLDTGELFFGEGSRLTVL.

This rearrangement joins TRBV10-3 to TRBJ1-4; D uncertain. The CDR3 covers 15 residues. Deletions cut 4 bases from V and 7 bases from J, with 16 bases between. Per germline, CDR1 ENHRY and CDR2 SYGVKD. CDR3 residues: CAISARVGDGEKLFF. The CDR3 nucleotides read TGTGCCATCAGTGCTCGCGTGGGAGATGGTGAAAAACTGTTTTTT.

V gene TRBV6-4 combines with J gene TRBJ1-1; no firm D call. V was shortened by 0 bases and J by 8 bases, with 10 bases between the two germline ends. The germline CDR1 and CDR2 sequences are MRHNA and SNTAGT. The CDR3 is 13 amino acids. The CDR3 region has the DNA TGTGCCAGCAGTGACTCTGCGGCGTCCGAAGCTTTCTTT. It is translated as CASSDSAASEAFF.

This chain links TRBV28 with TRBJ2-1; 10 bases line up with TRBD1. The CDR3 covers 18 residues. V gave up 6 bases and J gave up 0 bases; unmatched junction bases: 11. Germline V gene sequence: CDR1 MDHEN, CDR2 SYDVKM. DNA of the CDR3: TGTGCCAGCAGCTCAGGACAGGGGGTCACGAGCTCCTACAATGAGCAGTTCTTC. Translation: CASSSGQGVTSSYNEQFF.

This clone was seen more than once but under ten times. The chain is built from TRBV9 and TRBJ2-1; 9 nucleotides align to TRBD2. There are 17 residues in the CDR3. Germline V gene sequence: CDR1 SGDLS, CDR2 YYNGEE. V dropped 0 bases and J dropped 1; count of bases not matched to a gene: 5. The CDR3 region has the DNA TGTGCCAGCAGCGTAGGAGGCGGGAGGGCTTCCTACAATGAGCAGTTCTTC. Amino acid sequence: CASSVGGGRASYNEQFF.

Only a few counts were recorded for this clone. The chain combines TRBV6-5 with TRBJ2-2, with a possible D match to TRBD1 (7 bases). This CDR3 spans 14 amino acids. From germline, CDR1 is MNHEY and CDR2 SVGAGI. V was trimmed by 8 bases and J by 6 bases, leaving 16 bases between them. The CDR3 loop reads CASGGTVHAGELFF. DNA of the CDR3: TGTGCCAGCGGCGGGACAGTCCATGCCGGGGAGCTGTTTTTT.

This clone has just a few counts. CDR3 sequence reads: CASSQDSRGYNEQFF. The CDR3 DNA sequence: TGCGCCAGCAGCCAAGATTCCAGGGGTTACAATGAGCAGTTCTTC. The gene calls are TRBV4-3 and TRBJ2-1, with D perhaps matching TRBD1 (6 bases). The CDR3 sequence is 15 residues long. V lost 0 bases and J lost 4, with 10 bases in between. Per the germline V gene, CDR1 is LGHNA and CDR2 is YSLEER.

This clone was counted a few times. The chain uses TRBV7-2 and TRBJ2-3, with a possible D match to TRBD2 (5 bases). The CDR3 is 13 residues long. V lost 5 bases and J 2 bases, leaving 8 bases between the germline ends. In germline, CDR1 is SGHTA, CDR2 FQGNSA. The CDR3 is CASSRTFTDTQYF. CDR3 sequence (DNA): TGTGCCAGCAGCCGGACTTTCACAGATACGCAGTATTTT.

The genes are TRBV28 and TRBJ2-1, with D possibly TRBD2 on 6 matching bases. The CDR3 covers 13 residues. The V gene's germline CDR1 is MDHEN and CDR2 SYDVKM. The V gene lost 4 bases and the J gene lost 13 bases, with 17 bases spanning the gap. In DNA form, the CDR3 reads TGTGCCAGCAGTTCTGATATGGTCGGGAGACAGTTCTTC. Its protein is CASSSDMVGRQFF.

This clone was detected only a few times. V gene TRBV6-5 combines with J gene TRBJ2-2; possibly TRBD1 or TRBD2 for D (6 bases each). The V and J ends lost 6 bases and 7 bases respectively, with 15 bases between them. Germline lookup yields CDR1 MNHEY and CDR2 SVGAGI. This CDR3 contains 14 residues. CDR3: CASRLLGGSGELFF. DNA for the CDR3: TGTGCCAGCAGACTCTTAGGGGGGAGCGGGGAGCTGTTTTTT.

This clone was picked up one time. The chain is built from TRBV4-1 and TRBJ2-7; TRBD2 agrees at 10 bases. Germline CDR1 is MGHRA and CDR2 is YSYEKL. The CDR3 spans 15 residues. V gave up 0 bases and J gave up 3 bases; unmatched junction bases: 2. The DNA for the CDR3 is TGCGCCAGCAGCCAAGATAGGACTAGCGGCTACGAGCAGTACTTC. This translates into CASSQDRTSGYEQYF.

This clone was seen only a few times. This sequence joins TRBV21-1 and TRBJ2-1; the table's D call of TRBD1 was not tested on the DNA. TRBV21-1 is labeled a pseudogene. The CDR3 contains 22 residues. CDR3 nucleotide sequence: TGTGCCAGCAGCGAAAGGGGGTTTAAGCAGCAAACGTCATTCATGGATTACAATGAGCAGTTCTTC. It translates to CASSERGFKQQTSFMDYNEQFF.

This clone showed up just a few times. J is TRBJ1-1 and V is TRBV29-1; D gene ambiguous. CDR3 length: 12 residues. Per germline, CDR1 SQVTM and CDR2 ANQGSEA. V was clipped by 6 bases and J by 10 bases, with 18 bases between them. DNA of the CDR3: TGCAGCGTGCTGACTAGGACCCTGTCAGCTTTCTTT. Translated, it gives CSVLTRTLSAFF.

The chain has TRBV20-1 and TRBJ2-7; D remains unclear. This CDR3 has 11 residues. Germline loops: CDR1 DFQATT, CDR2 SNEGSKA (reference sequence). V gave up 6 bases and J gave up 6 bases, with 12 bases separating them. The CDR3 DNA sequence: TGCAGTGCCTTAAATCCAGGCGAGCAGTACTTC. Encoded protein: CSALNPGEQYF.

This clone was seen a few times. The rearrangement joins TRBV2 to TRBJ1-2; weak D call: TRBD1 (6 bases). The CDR3 sequence is 14 residues long. Germline-derived CDR1 and CDR2 are SNHLY and FYNNEI. The V and J ends lost 4 bases and 1 base respectively, with 10 bases between them. For the CDR3, the DNA is TGTGCCAGCAGTGTTGAACAGGGTAACTATGGCTACACCTTC. Amino acids: CASSVEQGNYGYTF.

This rearrangement joins TRBV15 to TRBJ2-3; 12 bases line up with TRBD2. This CDR3 is 15 amino acids long. Germline V gene sequence: CDR1 LNHNV, CDR2 YYDKDF (reference sequence). Trimming removed 4 bases from V and 5 bases from J; junction bases left unmatched: 4. The CDR3, as DNA: TGTGCCACCAGCAATGGACTAGCGGGAATAGATACGCAGTATTTT. Amino acids: CATSNGLAGIDTQYF. The full variable domain, with the rest looked up from reference TRBV15 and TRBJ2-3, is DAMVIQNPRYQVTQFGKPVTLSCSQTLNHNVMYWYQQKSSQAPKLLFHYYDKDFNNEADTPDNFQSRRPNTSFCFLDIRSPGLGDTAMYLCATSNGLAGIDTQYFGPGTRLTVL.

A note on this clone: This sample also contains other DNA sequences that code for the same CDR3. The chain recombines TRBV20-1 with TRBJ2-1; D uncertain. Germline V gene lookup returns CDR1 DFQATT and CDR2 SNEGSKA (reference sequence). CDR3 length: 10 residues. Trimming cost V 6 bases and J 4 bases, with 4 bases left between them. DNA of the CDR3: TGCAGTGCGAGGTACAATGAGCAGTTCTTC. This gives the protein CSARYNEQFF.

This chain links TRBV11-2 with TRBJ1-1, with D hard to call. From germline, CDR1 is SGHAT and CDR2 FQNNGV. Between the trimmed V and J ends, which lost 3 bases and 3 bases, there was a span of 14 bases. This CDR3 contains 15 residues. CDR3 DNA: TGTGCCAGCAGCTTTGCCGCGACCGGGGACACTGAAGCTTTCTTT. Residues: CASSFAATGDTEAFF.

The gene calls are TRBV4-2 and TRBJ2-7; no clear D gene. Trimming removed 0 bases at V and 0 bases at J, with 9 bases between. Germline V gives CDR1 LGHNA, CDR2 YNFKEQ. The CDR3 extends over 15 amino acids. The CDR3 spells CASSQDLYSSYEQYF. The CDR3 nucleotides read TGTGCCAGCAGCCAAGATCTCTACAGCTCCTACGAGCAGTACTTC.

This rearrangement joins TRBV7-2 to TRBJ1-2; D is uncertain. The CDR3 consists of 15 residues. In germline, CDR1 is SGHTA, CDR2 FQGNSA. V was pared by 5 bases and J by 7 bases, with 20 bases between. CDR3 protein: CASSPGSLASRGYTF. DNA of the CDR3: TGTGCCAGCAGCCCTGGGTCGTTGGCCTCCCGTGGCTACACCTTC.